This T cell receptor (beta chain) was identified in a study of T cells in tuberculosis. Clones were sequenced by immunoSEQ multiplex PCR, and TCRdb holds only the in-frame ones, with some missing. In the table there are roughly 92,000 clones, around 90% of which are singletons. Germline V gives CDR1 SGHVS, CDR2 FNYEAQ. Germline trimming cut 1 base from V and 2 bases from J; bases unmatched to any gene: 3. The CDR3 runs to 15 residues. After thawing and overnight rest, PBMC were stained with GMM-loaded CD1B tetramer, viability dye and anti-CD3 for sorting. CD1B tetramers were loaded with Rhodococcus equi-derived C32 glucose monomycolate.

This TCR was sampled from an adult woman with latent tuberculosis. This rearrangement joins TRBV7-6 to TRBJ2-7, with TRBD2 identical over 9 bases. The sequenced sample consisted of CD1b-GMM tetramer-negative cells sorted from PBMCs. This CDR3 is CASSLVAGETYEQYF. The CDR3 DNA reads TGTGCCAGCAGCTTAGTAGCGGGGGAGACCTACGAGCAGTACTTC.